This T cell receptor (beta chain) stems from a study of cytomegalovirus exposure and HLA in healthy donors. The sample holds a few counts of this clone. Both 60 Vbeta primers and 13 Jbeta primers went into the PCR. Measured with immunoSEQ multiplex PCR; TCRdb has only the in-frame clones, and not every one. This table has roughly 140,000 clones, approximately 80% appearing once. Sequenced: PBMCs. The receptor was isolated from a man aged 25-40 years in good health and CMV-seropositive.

This chain's CDR3 is CASSYLTTQQFF. The CDR3 DNA is TGTGCCAGCAGCTACCTGACTACTCAGCAGTTCTTC. This sequence joins TRBV7-2 and TRBJ2-1; the D gene is possibly TRBD2 (5 bases). Trimming cost V 4 bases and J 11 bases, with 12 bases left between them. There are 12 residues in the CDR3. Per germline, CDR1 SGHTA and CDR2 FQGNSA.